These 23 T cell receptor beta chains originate from one sample sequenced in a study of OX40 agonist ivuxolimab in advanced cancers. Repertoires were generated with immunoSEQ multiplex PCR, while TCRdb's copy carries only in-frame clones and drops some. Among 80,000 to 100,000 clones listed, about 86% were seen once. The sequenced sample was CD4+ or CD8+ T cells sorted from blood, obtained in a trial of the OX40 agonist ivuxolimab. These receptor sequences come from an adult with an advanced solid tumor such as melanoma, head and neck, liver or kidney cancer.

The V and J genes are TRBV15 and TRBJ2-5; 7 bases are shared with TRBD2. J lost 4 bases, V lost 6 bases, and 5 bases had no gene match. The CDR3 loop spans 13 amino acids. CDR1 is LNHNV, CDR2 YYDKDF, per germline (reference sequence). CDR3 in DNA: TGTGCCACCAGAAATTTAGCGGGAGAGACCCAGTACTTC. This codes for CATRNLAGETQYF.

The CDR3 DNA reads TGTGCCTGGAGTCGAAGGCCAGACTACAATGAGCAGTTCTTC. Its protein product is CAWSRRPDYNEQFF. This chain connects TRBV30 to TRBJ2-1; no clear D. CDR3 length: 14 amino acids. Germline CDR1 GTSNPN, CDR2 SVGIG (reference sequence). The V and J ends lost 2 bases and 3 bases respectively, with 11 bases between them.

The chain recombines TRBV27 with TRBJ2-7; the match to TRBD2 covers 9 bases. Germline trimming cut 5 bases from V and 4 bases from J; bases unmatched to any gene: 9. The CDR3 consists of 15 residues. Germline assignment: CDR1 MNHEY and CDR2 SMNVEV (reference sequence). The CDR3 reads CASSPFAGGPYEQYF. The CDR3 DNA is TGTGCCAGCAGTCCGTTTGCGGGAGGGCCGTACGAGCAGTACTTC.

The genes are TRBV5-8 and TRBJ1-1; D uncertain. Germline V gives CDR1 SGHTS, CDR2 YDEGEE. There are 13 residues in the CDR3. The V end lost 2 bases, the J end lost 0 bases, and 5 bases lay between the germline ends. The CDR3 spells CASSFRLNTEAFF. The CDR3 coding sequence is TGTGCCAGCAGCTTTCGGTTGAACACTGAAGCTTTCTTT.

CDR3 nucleotides: TGTGCCAGCAGCCAGACAGGCGAGGGCAATCAGCCCCAGCATTTT. Encoded protein: CASSQTGEGNQPQHF. This sequence joins TRBV6-5 and TRBJ1-5, with a possible D match to TRBD1 (6 bases). The V end lost 6 bases, the J end lost 2 bases, and 14 bases lay between the germline ends. This CDR3 has 15 residues. Germline-derived CDR1 and CDR2 are MNHEY and SVGAGI.

This clone has a handful of counts. The chain recombines TRBV7-9 with TRBJ1-5, with TRBD1 identical over 7 bases. This CDR3 has 14 residues. The germline gives CDR1 SEHNR, CDR2 FQNEAQ (reference sequence). The V gene end was trimmed by 5 bases and the J gene end by 6 bases; junction bases not matched to a gene: 7. The CDR3 protein is CASSKTGPGQPQHF. The CDR3 DNA follows: TGTGCCAGCAGCAAGACAGGGCCTGGTCAGCCCCAGCATTTT.

Only one count was recorded for this clone. The chain employs TRBV2 and TRBJ1-4; perhaps TRBD1 as D (5 bases). V lost 8 bases to trimming and J lost 0 bases, with 13 bases between them. The CDR3 extends over 15 amino acids. Per the germline V gene, CDR1 is SNHLY and CDR2 is FYNNEI. In nucleotides, the CDR3 is TGTGCCAGCGGGGGGACCCTGTCAACTAATGAAAAACTGTTTTTT. Translated, it gives CASGGTLSTNEKLFF. The whole variable domain, remainder taken from reference TRBV2 and TRBJ1-4, is EPEVTQTPSHQVTQMGQEVILRCVPISNHLYFYWYRQILGQKVEFLVSFYNNEISEKSEIFDDQFSVERPDGSNFTLKIRSTKLEDSAMYFCASGGTLSTNEKLFFGSGTQLSVL.

The chain joins TRBV4-3 to TRBJ2-1, with 8 bases fitting TRBD2. The CDR3 is made up of 15 amino acids. Germline V gene data show CDR1 as LGHNA and CDR2 as YSLEER. Trimming took 4 bases from V and 10 from J; bases not matched to a gene: 12. CDR3 nucleotide sequence: TGCGCCAGCAGCCGCTCAAAAAGCGGGAGATACGAGCAGTTCTTC. As protein: CASSRSKSGRYEQFF.

This rearrangement joins TRBV5-1 to TRBJ2-2; D unclear. This CDR3 comprises 14 residues. V lost 2 bases to trimming and J lost 1 base, with 6 bases between them. Germline V gene lookup returns CDR1 SGHRS and CDR2 YFSETQ. CDR3: CASSFGENTGELFF. CDR3 sequence (DNA): TGCGCCAGCAGCTTCGGCGAGAACACCGGGGAGCTGTTTTTT.

The V and J genes are TRBV28 and TRBJ1-3; D gene unclear. Per the germline V gene, CDR1 is MDHEN and CDR2 is SYDVKM. Trimming cost V 3 bases and J 4 bases, with 4 bases left between them. This CDR3 region has 12 residues. The CDR3 DNA is TGTGCCAGCAGTTTCGTCGGAAACACCATATATTTT. Translated: CASSFVGNTIYF.

As regards this clone: A much larger clonotype is one base distant, so this may be a read error. The chain combines TRBV4-1 with TRBJ2-1; weak D call: TRBD2 (6 bases). Germline assignment: CDR1 MGHRA and CDR2 YSYEKL. Trimming removed 7 bases at V and 6 bases at J, with 19 bases between. The CDR3 contains 15 residues. The CDR3 here is CASNQGLQVSNEQFF. The DNA of the CDR3 is TGCGCCAGCAACCAGGGACTCCAAGTCTCCAATGAGCAGTTCTTC.

The CDR3 DNA sequence: TGTGCCAGCAGCCAAGGGTGGGAGCAGTACTTC. Its translation is CASSQGWEQYF. The V call is TRBV14, the J call TRBJ2-7; no clear D. There are 11 residues in the CDR3. The V and J ends lost 1 base and 7 bases respectively, with 5 bases between them. Germline lookup yields CDR1 SGHDN and CDR2 FVKESK. Based on the CDR3 plus reference TRBV14 and TRBJ2-7, the full variable domain is EAGVTQFPSHSVIEKGQTVTLRCDPISGHDNLYWYRRVMGKEIKFLLHFVKESKQDESGMPNNRFLAERTGGTYSTLKVQPAELEDSGVYFCASSQGWEQYFGPGTRLTVT.

The J gene is TRBJ1-4, the V gene TRBV9, with 7 bases that match TRBD1. CDR1 and CDR2 (germline): SGDLS, YYNGEE. This CDR3 is 17 amino acids long. V was clipped by 4 bases and J by 7 bases; unmatched bases: 16. CDR3 sequence: CASSPTGIGPAGEKLFF. CDR3 DNA: TGTGCCAGCAGCCCGACAGGGATAGGGCCGGCCGGTGAAAAACTGTTTTTT.

CDR3 bases: TGTGCCAGCAGCTTGGGAGGGGCGATTGCTGAAGCTTTCTTT. Protein: CASSLGGAIAEAFF. The chain employs TRBV7-2 and TRBJ1-1, with D perhaps matching TRBD1 (5 bases). CDR1 is SGHTA and CDR2 is FQGNSA in the germline V gene. Trimming removed 3 bases at V and 6 bases at J, with 14 bases between. The CDR3 has 14 residues.

This chain joins TRBV6-6 and TRBJ1-2, with a possible D match to TRBD1 (6 bases). This CDR3 has 13 amino acids. In germline, CDR1 is MNHNY, CDR2 SVGAGI (reference sequence). Between the trimmed V and J ends, which lost 4 bases and 4 bases, there was a span of 10 bases. The CDR3 DNA reads TGTGCCAGCAGTTCGACAGGCCTCTATGGCTACACCTTC. Translated, it gives CASSSTGLYGYTF.

V and J are TRBV5-8 and TRBJ1-5; no definite D call. The V gene's germline CDR1 is SGHTS and CDR2 YDEGEE. With 0 bases removed from V and 3 bases from J, the gap between germline ends came to 10 bases. This CDR3 region has 15 residues. The CDR3 DNA reads TGTGCCAGCAGCTTGGAAATTAGCCCCAATCAGCCCCAGCATTTT. Amino acids: CASSLEISPNQPQHF.

Here the CDR3 reads CAWSVAGYEQYF. The CDR3 region has the DNA TGTGCCTGGAGTGTGGCAGGCTACGAGCAGTACTTC. V and J are TRBV30 and TRBJ2-7; no clear D. Germline CDR1 and CDR2: GTSNPN and SVGIG (reference sequence). The CDR3 consists of 12 residues. V was cut by 0 bases and J by 3 bases, with 6 bases left in between.

V gene TRBV6-5 combines with J gene TRBJ1-5, with a weak D call TRBD1 (6 bases). The V gene's germline CDR1 is MNHEY and CDR2 SVGAGI. The CDR3 is made up of 14 amino acids. Trimming pared 5 bases from V and 0 bases from J, leaving 8 bases between. CDR3 sequence reads: CASSRQDSNQPQHF. CDR3 bases: TGTGCCAGCAGTCGACAGGATAGCAATCAGCCCCAGCATTTT.

The chain has TRBV7-8 and TRBJ2-3, with D unresolved. The V gene lost 2 bases and the J gene lost 2 bases, with 8 bases spanning the gap. This CDR3 contains 14 residues. Looked up from germline, CDR1 is SGHVS and CDR2 is FQNEAQ. The CDR3 here is CASSLRRNTDTQYF. As DNA, the CDR3 is TGTGCCAGCAGCTTACGTCGGAACACAGATACGCAGTATTTT. Full variable domain (remainder filled in from reference TRBV7-8 and TRBJ2-3): GAGVSQSPRYKVAKRGQDVALRCDPISGHVSLFWYQQALGQGPEFLTYFQNEAQLDKSGLPSDRFFAERPEGSVSTLKIQRTQQEDSAVYLCASSLRRNTDTQYFGPGTRLTVL.

This chain links TRBV10-3 with TRBJ1-1; D not resolved. This CDR3 region has 13 residues. The germline CDR1 and CDR2 sequences are ENHRY and SYGVKD. V lost 8 bases and J lost 3, with 13 bases in between. This chain's CDR3 is CAIAGRADTEAFF. In DNA form, the CDR3 reads TGTGCCATCGCCGGAAGAGCGGACACTGAAGCTTTCTTT.

This rearrangement joins TRBV7-9 to TRBJ2-7; D not certain. CDR3 length: 18 amino acids. Germline CDR1 is SEHNR and CDR2 is FQNEAQ (reference sequence). The V and J ends lost 1 base and 3 bases respectively, with 22 bases between them. CDR3: CASSLVGRRGQKIYEQYF. The DNA for the CDR3 is TGTGCCAGCAGCTTAGTAGGCCGGCGTGGCCAGAAGATCTACGAGCAGTACTTC. Full variable domain (rest looked up from reference TRBV7-9 and TRBJ2-7): DTGVSQNPRHKITKRGQNVTFRCDPISEHNRLYWYRQTLGQGPEFLTYFQNEAQLEKSRLLSDRFSAERPKGSFSTLEIQRTEQGDSAMYLCASSLVGRRGQKIYEQYFGPGTRLTVT.

V gene TRBV4-3 combines with J gene TRBJ1-1; D not certain. Germline lookup yields CDR1 LGHNA and CDR2 YSLEER. Between the trimmed V and J ends, which lost 2 bases and 4 bases, there was a span of 8 bases. The CDR3 spans 13 residues. CDR3 protein: CASSQQEGTEAFF. In DNA, the CDR3 is TGCGCCAGCAGCCAACAGGAGGGCACTGAAGCTTTCTTT.

The gene calls are TRBV6-1 and TRBJ1-6, with 7 nucleotides matching TRBD1. V dropped 9 bases and J dropped 6; count of bases not matched to a gene: 8. The CDR3 totals 14 residues. CDR1 is MNHNS and CDR2 is SASEGT in the germline V gene. In DNA form, the CDR3 reads TGTGCCAGTTATGGGACAGTGTCTAATTCACCCCTCCACTTT. This codes for CASYGTVSNSPLHF.